These 10 T cell receptor beta chains originate from one sample sequenced in a study of technical replicates of blood from a few donors. Sequencing was performed with immunoSEQ multiplex PCR; in TCRdb, only in-frame clones are kept and a portion is missing. The data show around 72,000 clones, 91% seen once. The sequencing input was PBMCs. These receptors came from a human donor in good health. Some clones in this sample may be carry-over from other donors' samples.

V gene TRBV30 combines with J gene TRBJ2-6; D possibly corresponds to TRBD2 (6 bases). Per the germline V gene, CDR1 is GTSNPN and CDR2 is SVGIG (reference sequence). The CDR3 consists of 18 residues. With 5 bases removed from V and 1 base from J, the gap between germline ends came to 21 bases. The CDR3 region is CAWSHMASSGSGANVLTF. CDR3 in DNA: TGTGCCTGGTCTCATATGGCCTCGAGCGGGTCTGGGGCCAACGTCCTGACTTTC.

The chain couples TRBV5-4 to TRBJ1-1; tentative D call: TRBD1 (6 bases). Germline values: CDR1 SGHNT, CDR2 YYREEE (reference sequence). The germline V and J ends were trimmed by 4 bases and 3 bases, with 16 bases remaining between them. This CDR3 spans 15 amino acids. The CDR3 is CASSAEQGAYTEAFF. The CDR3 DNA is TGTGCCAGCAGCGCTGAACAGGGAGCGTACACTGAAGCTTTCTTT.

A word on this clone: The same CDR3 can be traced to other DNA sequences in this sample. This chain connects TRBV18 to TRBJ2-3, with 10 bases fitting TRBD2. The ends lost 1 base at V and 3 bases at J; junction bases unmatched: 4. Germline V gene lookup returns CDR1 KGHSH and CDR2 LQKENI. This CDR3 spans 16 amino acids. In DNA, the CDR3 is TGTGCCAGCTCACCACTAGCGGGGGGCCTTACAGATACGCAGTATTTT. Encoded protein: CASSPLAGGLTDTQYF.

The chain uses TRBV5-6 and TRBJ1-1; 9 bases map to TRBD1. With 4 bases clipped from V and 6 bases from J, the junction kept 13 bases outside the gene matches. In germline, CDR1 is SGHDT, CDR2 YYEEEE. This CDR3 is built from 16 residues. For the CDR3, the DNA is TGTGCCAGCAGCCCCCACCCCGGGACAGGGCGTGCTGAAGCTTTCTTT. Encoded protein: CASSPHPGTGRAEAFF.

V and J are TRBV7-2 and TRBJ2-1; D unclear. CDR3 size: 12 residues. Trimming removed 5 bases at V and 10 bases at J, with 12 bases between. Germline lookup yields CDR1 SGHTA and CDR2 FQGNSA. CDR3 in amino acids: CASSPNQLEQFF. In DNA, the CDR3 is TGTGCCAGCAGCCCTAATCAACTCGAGCAGTTCTTC.

V is TRBV5-8 and J is TRBJ2-5, with D possibly being TRBD1 (6 bases). Trimming took off 2 bases at V and 3 bases at J, with 8 bases between the two ends. Germline loops: CDR1 SGHTS, CDR2 YDEGEE. The CDR3 length is 13 residues. The chain's CDR3 is CASSLTGKETQYF. The CDR3 region has the DNA TGTGCCAGCAGCTTAACAGGGAAAGAGACCCAGTACTTC.

The chain uses TRBV7-2 and TRBJ2-7; a possible D gene is TRBD2 (6 bases). Germline CDR1 SGHTA, CDR2 FQGNSA. The CDR3 has 14 amino acids. V was pared by 5 bases and J by 1 base, with 12 bases between. In DNA form, the CDR3 reads TGTGCCAGCAGCAAGGACTACCGATCCTACGAGCAGTACTTC. Protein product: CASSKDYRSYEQYF.

This clone was seen repeatedly, ten times or more. The chain carries TRBV7-7 and TRBJ2-7, with 8 bases matching TRBD1. Germline CDR1 SSHAT, CDR2 FNYEAQ (reference sequence). J gave up 9 bases and V 3 bases, and 7 bases lay outside the gene matches. The CDR3 has 13 residues. The CDR3, as DNA: TGTGCCAGCAGCTTGACTCAGGGGGCAGGGCAGTACTTC. Its translation: CASSLTQGAGQYF.

The chain combines TRBV19 with TRBJ2-2, with D hard to call. Germline loops: CDR1 LNHDA, CDR2 SQIVND (reference sequence). Trimming pared 6 bases from V and 6 bases from J, leaving 11 bases between. The CDR3 length is 13 residues. The CDR3 DNA sequence: TGTGCCAGTAGGCCTAATAGAGCCGGGGAGCTGTTTTTT. Its protein product is CASRPNRAGELFF. Together with reference TRBV19 and TRBJ2-2, the CDR3 gives the full variable domain: DGGITQSPKYLFRKEGQNVTLSCEQNLNHDAMYWYRQDPGQGLRLIYYSQIVNDFQKGDIAEGYSVSREKKESFPLTVTSAQKNPTAFYLCASRPNRAGELFFGEGSRLTVL.

This chain joins TRBV7-8 and TRBJ2-7; TRBD1 matches at 7 bases. The V and J ends lost 5 bases and 1 base, in that order; junction bases with no gene match: 5. Germline V gene lookup returns CDR1 SGHVS and CDR2 FQNEAQ. The CDR3 is 14 residues long. The CDR3 sequence: CASSLPGQSYEQYF. The CDR3 DNA is TGTGCCAGCAGCCTACCGGGACAGTCCTACGAGCAGTACTTC.